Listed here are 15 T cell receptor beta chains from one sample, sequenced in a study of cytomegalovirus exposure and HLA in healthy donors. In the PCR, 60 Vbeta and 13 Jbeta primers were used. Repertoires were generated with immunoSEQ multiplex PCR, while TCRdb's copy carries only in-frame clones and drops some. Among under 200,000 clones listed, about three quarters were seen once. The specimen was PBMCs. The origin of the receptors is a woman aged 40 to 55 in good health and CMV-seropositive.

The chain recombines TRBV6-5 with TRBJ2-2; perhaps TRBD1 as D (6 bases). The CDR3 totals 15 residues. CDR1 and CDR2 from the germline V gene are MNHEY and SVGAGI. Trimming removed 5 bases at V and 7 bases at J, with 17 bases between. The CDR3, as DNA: TGTGCCAGCAGTCGTGCCGGGACACTCGTCGGGGAGCTGTTTTTT. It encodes CASSRAGTLVGELFF.

CDR3 loop: CASEGLATDEQFF. The CDR3 nucleotides are TGTGCCAGTGAGGGACTAGCGACCGATGAGCAGTTCTTC. This chain connects TRBV19 to TRBJ2-1; 10 bases are a match to TRBD2. This CDR3 has 13 residues. CDR1 is LNHDA and CDR2 is SQIVND in the germline V gene (reference sequence). V lost 8 bases to trimming and J lost 8 bases; unmatched junction nucleotides: 6.

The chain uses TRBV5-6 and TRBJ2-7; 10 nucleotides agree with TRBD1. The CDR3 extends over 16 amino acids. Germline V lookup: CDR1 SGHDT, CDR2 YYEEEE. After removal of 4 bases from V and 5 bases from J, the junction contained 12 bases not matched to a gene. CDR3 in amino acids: CASSKNGTGELHEQYF. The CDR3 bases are TGTGCCAGCAGCAAGAACGGGACAGGGGAGTTGCACGAGCAGTACTTC.

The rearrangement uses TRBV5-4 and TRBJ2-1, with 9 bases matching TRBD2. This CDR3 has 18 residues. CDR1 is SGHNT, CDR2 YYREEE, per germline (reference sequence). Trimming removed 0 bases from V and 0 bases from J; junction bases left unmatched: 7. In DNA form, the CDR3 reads TGTGCCAGCAGCTTGGCCCTAGCGGGGCTTAGCTCCTACAATGAGCAGTTCTTC. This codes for CASSLALAGLSSYNEQFF.

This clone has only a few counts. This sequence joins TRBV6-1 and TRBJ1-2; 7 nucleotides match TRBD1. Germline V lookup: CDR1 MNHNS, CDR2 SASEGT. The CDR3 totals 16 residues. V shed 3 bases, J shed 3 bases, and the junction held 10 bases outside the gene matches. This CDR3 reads CASSEASDREDYGYTF. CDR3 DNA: TGTGCCAGCAGTGAGGCGTCAGACAGGGAAGACTATGGCTACACCTTC.

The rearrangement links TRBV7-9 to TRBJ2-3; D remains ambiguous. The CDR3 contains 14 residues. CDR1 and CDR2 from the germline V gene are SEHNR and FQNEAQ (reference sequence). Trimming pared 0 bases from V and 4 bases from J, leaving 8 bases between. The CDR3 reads CASSLAVSPDTQYF. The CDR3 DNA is TGTGCCAGCAGCTTAGCTGTTAGCCCAGATACGCAGTATTTT.

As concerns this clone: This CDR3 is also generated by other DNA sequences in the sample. The CDR3 sequence: CASSLGGQETQYF. The DNA for the CDR3 is TGTGCCAGCAGCTTAGGAGGGCAAGAGACCCAGTACTTC. This sequence joins TRBV7-2 and TRBJ2-5; a weak D match, TRBD2 (5 bases). Looked up from germline, CDR1 is SGHTA and CDR2 is FQGNSA. The CDR3 runs to 13 residues. Trimming shortened V by 1 base and J by 2 bases, and 5 bases separated the two germline ends. The full variable domain, rest sourced from reference TRBV7-2 and TRBJ2-5, is GAGVSQSPSNKVTEKGKDVELRCDPISGHTALYWYRQSLGQGLEFLIYFQGNSAPDKSGLPSDRFSAERTGGSVSTLTIQRTQQEDSAVYLCASSLGGQETQYFGPGTRLLVL.

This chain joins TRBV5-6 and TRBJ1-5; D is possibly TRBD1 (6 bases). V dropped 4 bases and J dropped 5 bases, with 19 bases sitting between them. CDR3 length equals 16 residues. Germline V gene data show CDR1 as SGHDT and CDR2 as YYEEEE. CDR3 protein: CASSLQGLGRHQPQHF. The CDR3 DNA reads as TGTGCCAGCAGCCTTCAGGGGCTCGGGCGGCATCAGCCCCAGCATTTT. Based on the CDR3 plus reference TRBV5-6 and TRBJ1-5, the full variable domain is DAGVTQSPTHLIKTRGQQVTLRCSPKSGHDTVSWYQQALGQGPQFIFQYYEEEERQRGNFPDRFSGHQFPNYSSELNVNALLLGDSALYLCASSLQGLGRHQPQHFGDGTRLSIL.

CDR3 sequence (DNA): TGTGCCAGCGCCCTAACTAGCGGGAGGCAGTACGAGCAGTACTTC. Translated, it gives CASALTSGRQYEQYF. The chain uses TRBV11-3 and TRBJ2-7, with 12 bases that match TRBD2. V trimming: 8 bases; J trimming: 4 bases; junction bases outside the gene matches: 9. Germline V gives CDR1 SGHNT, CDR2 YENEEA. The CDR3 is made up of 15 amino acids.

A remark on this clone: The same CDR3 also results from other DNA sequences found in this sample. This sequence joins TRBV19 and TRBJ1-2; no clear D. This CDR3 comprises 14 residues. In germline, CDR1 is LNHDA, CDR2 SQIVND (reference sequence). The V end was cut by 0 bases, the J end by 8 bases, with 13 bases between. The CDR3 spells CASSIDREGSGYTF. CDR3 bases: TGTGCCAGTAGTATAGATCGAGAGGGAAGCGGCTACACCTTC.

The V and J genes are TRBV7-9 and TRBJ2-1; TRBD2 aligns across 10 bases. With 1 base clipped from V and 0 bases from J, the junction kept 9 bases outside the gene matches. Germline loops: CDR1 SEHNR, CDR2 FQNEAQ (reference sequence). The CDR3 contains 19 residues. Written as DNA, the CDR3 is TGTGCCAGCAGCTTAGTTGTAGCGGGGGGCCGAAGCTCCTACAATGAGCAGTTCTTC. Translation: CASSLVVAGGRSSYNEQFF.

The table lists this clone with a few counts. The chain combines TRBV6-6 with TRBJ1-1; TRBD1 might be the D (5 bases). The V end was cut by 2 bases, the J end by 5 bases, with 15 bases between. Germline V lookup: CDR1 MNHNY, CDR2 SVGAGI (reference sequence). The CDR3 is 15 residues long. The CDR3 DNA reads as TGTGCCAGCAGTTACCCTGATCTTGGGGGGACTGAAGCTTTCTTT. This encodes CASSYPDLGGTEAFF.

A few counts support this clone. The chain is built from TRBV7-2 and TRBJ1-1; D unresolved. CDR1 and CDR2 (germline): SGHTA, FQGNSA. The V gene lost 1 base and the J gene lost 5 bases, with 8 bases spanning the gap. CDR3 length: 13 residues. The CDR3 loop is CASSLGEVTEAFF. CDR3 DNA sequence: TGTGCCAGCAGCTTAGGAGAGGTTACTGAAGCTTTCTTT.

The CDR3 reads CASRNHSLQGRTEAFF. DNA of the CDR3: TGTGCCAGTAGAAACCATTCTTTACAGGGGCGGACGGAAGCTTTCTTT. The rearrangement uses TRBV19 and TRBJ1-1; 7 bases map to TRBD1. The germline CDR1 and CDR2 sequences are LNHDA and SQIVND (reference sequence). Trimming cost V 6 bases and J 8 bases; bases outside gene matches: 18. There are 16 residues in the CDR3. The full variable domain, completed using reference TRBV19 and TRBJ1-1, is DGGITQSPKYLFRKEGQNVTLSCEQNLNHDAMYWYRQDPGQGLRLIYYSQIVNDFQKGDIAEGYSVSREKKESFPLTVTSAQKNPTAFYLCASRNHSLQGRTEAFFGQGTRLTVV.

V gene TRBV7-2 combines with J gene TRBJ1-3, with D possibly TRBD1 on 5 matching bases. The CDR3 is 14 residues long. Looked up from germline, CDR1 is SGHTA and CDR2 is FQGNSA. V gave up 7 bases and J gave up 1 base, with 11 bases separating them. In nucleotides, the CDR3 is TGTGCCAGCACCCGGGGGTCGTCTGGAAACACCATATATTTT. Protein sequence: CASTRGSSGNTIYF. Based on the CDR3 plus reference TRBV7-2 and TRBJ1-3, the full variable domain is GAGVSQSPSNKVTEKGKDVELRCDPISGHTALYWYRQSLGQGLEFLIYFQGNSAPDKSGLPSDRFSAERTGGSVSTLTIQRTQQEDSAVYLCASTRGSSGNTIYFGEGSWLTVV.